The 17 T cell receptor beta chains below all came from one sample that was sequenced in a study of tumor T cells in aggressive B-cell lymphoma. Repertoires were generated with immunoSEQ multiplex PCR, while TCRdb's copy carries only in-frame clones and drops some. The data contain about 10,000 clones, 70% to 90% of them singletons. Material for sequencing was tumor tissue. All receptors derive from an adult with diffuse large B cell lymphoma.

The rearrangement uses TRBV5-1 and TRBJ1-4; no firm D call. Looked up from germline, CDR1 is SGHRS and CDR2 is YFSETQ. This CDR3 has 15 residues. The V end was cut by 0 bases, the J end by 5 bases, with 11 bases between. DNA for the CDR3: TGCGCCAGCAGCTTGGGATTAGGGAGAAATGAAAAACTGTTTTTT. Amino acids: CASSLGLGRNEKLFF. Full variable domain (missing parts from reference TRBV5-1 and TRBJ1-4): KAGVTQTPRYLIKTRGQQVTLSCSPISGHRSVSWYQQTPGQGLQFLFEYFSETQRNKGNFPGRFSGRQFSNSRSEMNVSTLELGDSALYLCASSLGLGRNEKLFFGSGTQLSVL.

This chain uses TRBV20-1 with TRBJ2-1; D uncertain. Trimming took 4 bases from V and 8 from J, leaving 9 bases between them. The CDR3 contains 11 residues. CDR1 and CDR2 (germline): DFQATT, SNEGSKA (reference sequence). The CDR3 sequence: CSATRTDEQFF. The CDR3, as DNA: TGCAGTGCTACTCGTACGGATGAGCAGTTCTTC.

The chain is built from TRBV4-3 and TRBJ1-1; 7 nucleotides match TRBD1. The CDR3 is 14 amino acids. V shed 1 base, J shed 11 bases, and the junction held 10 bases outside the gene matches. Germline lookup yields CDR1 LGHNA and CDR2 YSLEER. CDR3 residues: CASSQGYRGMAAFF. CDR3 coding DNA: TGCGCCAGCAGCCAAGGGTACAGGGGAATGGCCGCTTTCTTT.

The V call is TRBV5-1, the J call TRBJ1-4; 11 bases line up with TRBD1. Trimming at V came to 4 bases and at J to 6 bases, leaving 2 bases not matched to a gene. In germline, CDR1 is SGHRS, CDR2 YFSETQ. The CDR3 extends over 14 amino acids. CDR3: CASSLGQGDEKLFF. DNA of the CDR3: TGCGCCAGCAGCCTGGGACAGGGGGATGAAAAACTGTTTTTT.

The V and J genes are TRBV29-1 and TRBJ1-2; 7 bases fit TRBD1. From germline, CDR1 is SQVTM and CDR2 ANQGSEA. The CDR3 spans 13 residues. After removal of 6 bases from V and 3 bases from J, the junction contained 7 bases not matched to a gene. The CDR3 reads CSVGQSKDYGYTF. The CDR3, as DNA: TGCAGCGTGGGACAGTCGAAGGACTATGGCTACACCTTC.

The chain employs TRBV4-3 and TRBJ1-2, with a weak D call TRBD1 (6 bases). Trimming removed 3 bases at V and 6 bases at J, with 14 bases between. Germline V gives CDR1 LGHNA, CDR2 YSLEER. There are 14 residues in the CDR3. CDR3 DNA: TGCGCCAGCAGCCAGATACAGGGAAACGATGGCTACACCTTC. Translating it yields CASSQIQGNDGYTF.

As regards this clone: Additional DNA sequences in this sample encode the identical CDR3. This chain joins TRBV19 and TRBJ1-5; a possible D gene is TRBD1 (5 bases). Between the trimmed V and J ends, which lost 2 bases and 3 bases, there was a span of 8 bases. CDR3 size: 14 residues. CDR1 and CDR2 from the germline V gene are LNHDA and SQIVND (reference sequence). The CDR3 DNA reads TGTGCCAGTAGTATACGGGGGGACAATCAGCCCCAGCATTTT. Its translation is CASSIRGDNQPQHF.

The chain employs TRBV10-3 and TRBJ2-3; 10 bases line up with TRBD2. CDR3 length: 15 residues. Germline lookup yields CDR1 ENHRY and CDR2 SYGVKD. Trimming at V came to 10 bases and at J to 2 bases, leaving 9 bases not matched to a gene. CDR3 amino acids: CASSRGLAITDTQYF. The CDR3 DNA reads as TGTGCCAGCTCTCGGGGACTAGCGATCACAGATACGCAGTATTTT.

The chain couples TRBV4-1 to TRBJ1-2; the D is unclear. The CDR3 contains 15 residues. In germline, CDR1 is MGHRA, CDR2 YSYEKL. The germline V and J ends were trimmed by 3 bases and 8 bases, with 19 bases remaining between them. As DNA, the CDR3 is TGCGCCAGCAGCCAGGAATCCAGTACCCGGGTGGGCTACACCTTC. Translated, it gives CASSQESSTRVGYTF.

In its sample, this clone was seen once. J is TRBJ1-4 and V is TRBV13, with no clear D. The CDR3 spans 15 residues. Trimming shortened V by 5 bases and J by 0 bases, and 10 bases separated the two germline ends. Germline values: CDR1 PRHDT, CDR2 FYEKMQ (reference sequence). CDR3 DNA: TGTGCCAGCAGCCCATCCACTGCAACTAATGAAAAACTGTTTTTT. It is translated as CASSPSTATNEKLFF.

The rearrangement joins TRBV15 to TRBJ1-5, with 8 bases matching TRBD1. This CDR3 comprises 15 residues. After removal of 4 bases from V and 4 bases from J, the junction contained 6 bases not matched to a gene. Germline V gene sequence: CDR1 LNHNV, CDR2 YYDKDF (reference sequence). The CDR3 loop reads CATSTGTGDNQPQHF. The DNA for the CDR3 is TGTGCCACCAGCACCGGGACAGGAGATAATCAGCCCCAGCATTTT.

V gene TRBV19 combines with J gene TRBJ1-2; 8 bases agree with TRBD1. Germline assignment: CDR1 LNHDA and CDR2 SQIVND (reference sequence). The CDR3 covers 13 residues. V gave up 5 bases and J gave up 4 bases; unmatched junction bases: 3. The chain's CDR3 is CASSSQGAYGYTF. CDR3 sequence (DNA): TGTGCCAGTAGTTCTCAGGGGGCCTATGGCTACACCTTC.

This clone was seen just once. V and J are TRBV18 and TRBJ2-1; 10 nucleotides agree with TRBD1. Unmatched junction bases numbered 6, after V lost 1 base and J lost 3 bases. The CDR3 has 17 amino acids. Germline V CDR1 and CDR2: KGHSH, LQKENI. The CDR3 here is CASSPHRGTGVYNEQFF. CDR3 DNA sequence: TGTGCCAGCTCACCACATCGTGGGACAGGGGTCTACAATGAGCAGTTCTTC.

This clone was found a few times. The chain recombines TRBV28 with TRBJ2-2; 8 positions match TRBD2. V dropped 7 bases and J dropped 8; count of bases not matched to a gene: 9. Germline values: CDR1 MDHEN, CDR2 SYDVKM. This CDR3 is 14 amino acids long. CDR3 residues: CASTSLAGPGELFF. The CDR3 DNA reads TGTGCCAGCACCTCTCTAGCGGGTCCGGGGGAGCTGTTTTTT.

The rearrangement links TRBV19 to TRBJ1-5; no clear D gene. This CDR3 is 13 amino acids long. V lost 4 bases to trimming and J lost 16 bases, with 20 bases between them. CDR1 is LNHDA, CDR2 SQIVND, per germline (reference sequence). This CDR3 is CASSTLSTISPHF. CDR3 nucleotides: TGTGCCAGTAGTACCCTTAGTACTATCTCCCCTCATTTT.

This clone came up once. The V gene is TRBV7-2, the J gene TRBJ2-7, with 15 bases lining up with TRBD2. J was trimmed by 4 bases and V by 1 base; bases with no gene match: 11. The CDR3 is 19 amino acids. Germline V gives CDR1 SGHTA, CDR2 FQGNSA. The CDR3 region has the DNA TGTGCCAGCAGCTTAGTGCCCCATGGGACTAGCGGGAGGCCTTACGAGCAGTACTTC. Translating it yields CASSLVPHGTSGRPYEQYF.

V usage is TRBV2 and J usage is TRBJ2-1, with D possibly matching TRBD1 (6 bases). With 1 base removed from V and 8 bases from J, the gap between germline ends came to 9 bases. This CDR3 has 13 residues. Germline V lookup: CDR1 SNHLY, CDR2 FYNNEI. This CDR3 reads CASSEVQGYEQFF. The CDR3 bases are TGTGCCAGCAGTGAAGTACAGGGTTATGAGCAGTTCTTC.